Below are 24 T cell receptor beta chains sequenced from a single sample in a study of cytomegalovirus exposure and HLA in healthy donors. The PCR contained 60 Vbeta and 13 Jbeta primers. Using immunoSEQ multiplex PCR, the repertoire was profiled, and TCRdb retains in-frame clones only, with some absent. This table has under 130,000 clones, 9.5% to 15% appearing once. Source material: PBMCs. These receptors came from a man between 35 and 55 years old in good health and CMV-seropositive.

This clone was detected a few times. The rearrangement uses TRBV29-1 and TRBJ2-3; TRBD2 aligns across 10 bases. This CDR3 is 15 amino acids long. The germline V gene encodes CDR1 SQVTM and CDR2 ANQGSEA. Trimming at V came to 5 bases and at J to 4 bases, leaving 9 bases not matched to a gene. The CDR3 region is CSVSVAGGYADTQYF. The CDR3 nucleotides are TGCAGCGTTTCGGTAGCGGGAGGTTACGCAGATACGCAGTATTTT.

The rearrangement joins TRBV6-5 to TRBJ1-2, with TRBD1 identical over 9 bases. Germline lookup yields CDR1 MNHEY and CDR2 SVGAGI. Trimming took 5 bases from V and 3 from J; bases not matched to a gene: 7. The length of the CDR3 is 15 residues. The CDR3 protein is CASSAQGARDYGYTF. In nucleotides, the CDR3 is TGTGCCAGCAGTGCACAGGGGGCGCGGGACTATGGCTACACCTTC.

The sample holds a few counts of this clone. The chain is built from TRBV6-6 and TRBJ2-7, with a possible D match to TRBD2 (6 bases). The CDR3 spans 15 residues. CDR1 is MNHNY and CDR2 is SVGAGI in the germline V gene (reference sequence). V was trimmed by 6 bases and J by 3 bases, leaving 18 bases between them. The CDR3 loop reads CASRWLATPYYEQYF. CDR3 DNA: TGTGCCAGCAGATGGCTAGCGACCCCGTACTACGAGCAGTACTTC.

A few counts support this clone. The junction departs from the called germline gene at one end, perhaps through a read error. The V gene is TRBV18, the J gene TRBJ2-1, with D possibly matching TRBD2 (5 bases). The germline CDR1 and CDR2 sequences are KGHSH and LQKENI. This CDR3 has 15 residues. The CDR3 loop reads CASSPPSESYHEQFF. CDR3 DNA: TGTGCCAGCTCACCACCTAGCGAGAGCTACCATGAGCAGTTCTTC.

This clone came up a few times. Here the CDR3 reads CASAYRGLENEQYF. In DNA, the CDR3 is TGTGCTAGTGCCTACAGGGGCCTTGAGAACGAGCAGTACTTC. The V call is TRBV12-5, the J call TRBJ2-7, with 7 bases that match TRBD1. CDR3 length: 14 residues. Trimming took 7 bases from V and 5 from J; bases not matched to a gene: 11. Germline CDR1 and CDR2: LGHNT and FRNRAP.

The CDR3 reads CASSVLATQYF. CDR3 nucleotide sequence: TGTGCCAGCAGCGTACTAGCTACGCAGTATTTT. V gene TRBV11-2 combines with J gene TRBJ2-3; D is possibly TRBD2 (6 bases). CDR3 length equals 11 residues. V gave up 5 bases and J gave up 8 bases, with 8 bases separating them. Germline V CDR1 and CDR2: SGHAT, FQNNGV.

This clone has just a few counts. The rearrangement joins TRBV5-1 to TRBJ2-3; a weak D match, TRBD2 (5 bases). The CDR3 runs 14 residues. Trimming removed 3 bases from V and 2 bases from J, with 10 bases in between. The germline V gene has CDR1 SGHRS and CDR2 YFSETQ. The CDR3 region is CASSSRTATDTQYF. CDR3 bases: TGCGCCAGCAGCTCGCGGACTGCCACAGATACGCAGTATTTT.

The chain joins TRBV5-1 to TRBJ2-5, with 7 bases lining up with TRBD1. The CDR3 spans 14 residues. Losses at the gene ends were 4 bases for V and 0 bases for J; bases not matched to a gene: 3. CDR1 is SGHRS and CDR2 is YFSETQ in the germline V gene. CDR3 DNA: TGCGCCAGCAGCCTACAGGGGAACCAAGAGACCCAGTACTTC. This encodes CASSLQGNQETQYF.

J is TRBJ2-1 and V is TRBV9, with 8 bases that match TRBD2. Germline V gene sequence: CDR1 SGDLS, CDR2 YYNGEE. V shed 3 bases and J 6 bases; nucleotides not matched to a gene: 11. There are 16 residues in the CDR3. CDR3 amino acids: CASSAQPGLEINEQFF. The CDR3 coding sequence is TGTGCCAGCAGCGCCCAGCCGGGACTAGAAATCAATGAGCAGTTCTTC.

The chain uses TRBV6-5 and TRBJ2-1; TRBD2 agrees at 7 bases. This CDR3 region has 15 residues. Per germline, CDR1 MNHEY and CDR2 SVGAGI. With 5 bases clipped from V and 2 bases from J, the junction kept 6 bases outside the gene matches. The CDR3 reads CASSRSGTTYNEQFF. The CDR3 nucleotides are TGTGCCAGCAGTAGGAGCGGGACGACCTACAATGAGCAGTTCTTC.

The CDR3 DNA follows: TGTGCCAGTAGGACGGGGAGGGGAGGTCCAGATACGCAGTATTTT. Translating it yields CASRTGRGGPDTQYF. The V gene is TRBV19, the J gene TRBJ2-3; the match to TRBD2 covers 7 bases. The V and J ends lost 6 bases and 4 bases, in that order; junction bases with no gene match: 10. This CDR3 has 15 amino acids. Germline lookup yields CDR1 LNHDA and CDR2 SQIVND (reference sequence). The variable domain in full, with the rest retrieved from reference TRBV19 and TRBJ2-3, is DGGITQSPKYLFRKEGQNVTLSCEQNLNHDAMYWYRQDPGQGLRLIYYSQIVNDFQKGDIAEGYSVSREKKESFPLTVTSAQKNPTAFYLCASRTGRGGPDTQYFGPGTRLTVL.

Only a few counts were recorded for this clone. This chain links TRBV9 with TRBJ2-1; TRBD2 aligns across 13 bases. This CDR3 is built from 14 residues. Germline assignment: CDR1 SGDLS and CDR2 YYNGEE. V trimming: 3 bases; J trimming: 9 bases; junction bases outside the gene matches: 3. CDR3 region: CASSARLAGGEQFF. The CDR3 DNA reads TGTGCCAGCAGCGCCAGACTAGCGGGAGGTGAGCAGTTCTTC.

CDR3 region: CARGKGTSGSDEQFF. CDR3 sequence (DNA): TGTGCCAGGGGAAAGGGGACTAGCGGTAGCGATGAGCAGTTCTTC. V usage is TRBV2 and J usage is TRBJ2-1; TRBD2 agrees at 11 bases. The CDR3 has 15 amino acids. With V trimmed by 9 bases and J by 8 bases, 12 bases remained unmatched. Germline V gives CDR1 SNHLY, CDR2 FYNNEI.

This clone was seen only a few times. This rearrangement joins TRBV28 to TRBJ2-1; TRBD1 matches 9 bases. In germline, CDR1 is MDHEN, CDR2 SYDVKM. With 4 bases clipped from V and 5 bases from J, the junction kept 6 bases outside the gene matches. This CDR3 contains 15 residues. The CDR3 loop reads CASSSRDRDDNEQFF. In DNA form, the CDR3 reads TGTGCCAGCAGTTCTCGGGACAGGGACGACAATGAGCAGTTCTTC. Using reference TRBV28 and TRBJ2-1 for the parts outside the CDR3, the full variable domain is DVKVTQSSRYLVKRTGEKVFLECVQDMDHENMFWYRQDPGLGLRLIYFSYDVKMKEKGDIPEGYSVSREKKERFSLILESASTNQTSMYLCASSSRDRDDNEQFFGPGTRLTVL.

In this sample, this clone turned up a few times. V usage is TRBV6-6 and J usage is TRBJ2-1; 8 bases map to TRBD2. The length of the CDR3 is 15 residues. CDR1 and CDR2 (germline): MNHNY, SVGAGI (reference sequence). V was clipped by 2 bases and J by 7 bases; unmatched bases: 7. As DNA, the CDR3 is TGTGCCAGCAGTTACGGAGCGGGAGTGGTTAATGAGCAGTTCTTC. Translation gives CASSYGAGVVNEQFF.

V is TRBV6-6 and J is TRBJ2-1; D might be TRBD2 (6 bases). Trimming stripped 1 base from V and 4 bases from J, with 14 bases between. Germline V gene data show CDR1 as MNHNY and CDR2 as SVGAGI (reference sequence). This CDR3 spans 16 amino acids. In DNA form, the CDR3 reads TGTGCCAGCAGTTACTTGGGGGGTTTAGGTTACAATGAGCAGTTCTTC. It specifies CASSYLGGLGYNEQFF.

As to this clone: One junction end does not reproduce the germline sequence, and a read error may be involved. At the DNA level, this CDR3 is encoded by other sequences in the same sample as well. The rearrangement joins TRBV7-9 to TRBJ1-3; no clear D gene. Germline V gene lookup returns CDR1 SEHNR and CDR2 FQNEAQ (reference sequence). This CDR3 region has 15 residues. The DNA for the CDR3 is TGTGCTAGCAGCTTATACGGACTCTCTGGAAACACCATATATTTT. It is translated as CASSLYGLSGNTIYF.

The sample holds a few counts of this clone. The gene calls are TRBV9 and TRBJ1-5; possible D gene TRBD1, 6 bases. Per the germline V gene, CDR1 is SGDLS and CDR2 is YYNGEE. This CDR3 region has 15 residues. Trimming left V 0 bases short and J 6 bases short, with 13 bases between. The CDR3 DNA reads TGTGCCAGCAGCGTAGATGGGGTAGGGGGTCAGCCCCAGCATTTT. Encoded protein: CASSVDGVGGQPQHF.

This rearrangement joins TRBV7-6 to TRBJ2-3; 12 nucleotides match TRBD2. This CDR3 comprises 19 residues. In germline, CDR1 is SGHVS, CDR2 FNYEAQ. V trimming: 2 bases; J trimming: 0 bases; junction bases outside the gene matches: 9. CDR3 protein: CASSLPTSGRTLSTDTQYF. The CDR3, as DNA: TGTGCCAGCAGCTTACCGACTAGCGGGAGAACCCTTAGCACAGATACGCAGTATTTT.

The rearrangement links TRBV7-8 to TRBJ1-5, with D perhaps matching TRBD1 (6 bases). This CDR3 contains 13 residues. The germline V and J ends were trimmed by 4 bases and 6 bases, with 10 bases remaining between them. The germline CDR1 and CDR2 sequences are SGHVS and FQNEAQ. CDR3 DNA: TGTGCCAGCAGCTATGGACAGAGTCAGCCCCAGCATTTT. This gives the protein CASSYGQSQPQHF.

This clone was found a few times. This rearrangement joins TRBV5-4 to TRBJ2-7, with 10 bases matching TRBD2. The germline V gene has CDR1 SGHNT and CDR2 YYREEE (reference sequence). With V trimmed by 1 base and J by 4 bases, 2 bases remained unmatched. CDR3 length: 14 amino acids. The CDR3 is CASSLTSGNYEQYF. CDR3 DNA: TGTGCCAGCAGCTTGACTAGCGGGAATTACGAGCAGTACTTC.

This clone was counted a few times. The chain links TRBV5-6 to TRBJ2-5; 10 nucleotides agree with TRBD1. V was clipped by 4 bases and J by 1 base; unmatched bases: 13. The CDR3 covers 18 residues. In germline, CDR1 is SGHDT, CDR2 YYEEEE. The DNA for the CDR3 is TGTGCCAGCAGCACCGGGACAGGGGCCGACCCCGTCCAAGAGACCCAGTACTTC. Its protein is CASSTGTGADPVQETQYF.

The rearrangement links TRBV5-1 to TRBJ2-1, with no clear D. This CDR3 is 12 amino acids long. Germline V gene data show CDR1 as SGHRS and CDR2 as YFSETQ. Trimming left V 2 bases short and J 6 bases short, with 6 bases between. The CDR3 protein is CASSFPGNEQFF. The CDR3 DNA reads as TGCGCCAGCAGCTTTCCGGGCAATGAGCAGTTCTTC.

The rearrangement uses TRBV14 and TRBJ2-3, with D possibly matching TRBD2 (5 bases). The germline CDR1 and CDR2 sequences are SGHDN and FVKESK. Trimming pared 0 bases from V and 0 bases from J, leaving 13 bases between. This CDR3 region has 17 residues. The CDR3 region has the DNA TGTGCCAGCAGCCAAGATCTGGCGGGCCCTAGCACAGATACGCAGTATTTT. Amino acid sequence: CASSQDLAGPSTDTQYF.